These 22 T cell receptor beta chains were sequenced from one sample in a study of cytomegalovirus exposure and HLA in healthy donors. The PCR was carried out with 60 Vbeta primers and 13 Jbeta primers. Data came from immunoSEQ multiplex PCR; TCRdb stores just in-frame clones and leaves some out. The table records 100,000 to 150,000 clones, 65% to 90% of them present only once. The material sequenced was PBMCs. The receptor source for this set is a woman younger than 30 in good health and CMV-seropositive.

The chain joins TRBV6-6 to TRBJ2-5, with 9 nucleotides matching TRBD2. V shed 5 bases, J shed 2 bases, and the junction held 3 bases outside the gene matches. From germline, CDR1 is MNHNY and CDR2 SVGAGI (reference sequence). CDR3 length: 14 amino acids. The CDR3 region has the DNA TGTGCCAGCAGTGGGGCGGGGGGGCAAGAGACCCAGTACTTC. It codes for CASSGAGGQETQYF.

V and J are TRBV4-1 and TRBJ2-3; D might be TRBD1 (6 bases). CDR1 and CDR2 from the germline V gene are MGHRA and YSYEKL. The CDR3 sequence is 17 residues long. With 0 bases removed from V and 2 bases from J, the gap between germline ends came to 15 bases. The chain's CDR3 is CASSQDSTQGVTDTQYF. For the CDR3, the DNA is TGCGCCAGCAGCCAAGATTCCACACAGGGAGTCACAGATACGCAGTATTTT.

The chain links TRBV29-1 to TRBJ2-7, with a weak D call TRBD2 (5 bases). V lost 4 bases, J lost 5 bases, and 21 bases lay in between. The CDR3 runs 15 residues. Germline V CDR1 and CDR2: SQVTM, ANQGSEA. CDR3 bases: TGCAGCGTTGTTCCTGTAACTACGGGGAAGGACGAGCAGTACTTC. Translation gives CSVVPVTTGKDEQYF.

The chain couples TRBV30 to TRBJ2-5; tentatively, D is TRBD2 (6 bases). V was pared by 5 bases and J by 5 bases, with 12 bases between. Germline values: CDR1 GTSNPN, CDR2 SVGIG (reference sequence). The CDR3 spans 12 residues. CDR3 in DNA: TGTGCCTGGTCGACTGGGGGGGAGACCCAGTACTTC. It translates to CAWSTGGETQYF.

CDR3 in amino acids: CASSQDEASPTGELFF. CDR3 sequence (DNA): TGCGCCAGCAGCCAAGATGAGGCTAGCCCCACCGGGGAGCTGTTTTTT. The chain couples TRBV4-1 to TRBJ2-2; tentative D call: TRBD2 (5 bases). Trimming stripped 0 bases from V and 4 bases from J, with 12 bases between. Germline-derived CDR1 and CDR2 are MGHRA and YSYEKL. This CDR3 has 16 amino acids.

This clone has more than one count but fewer than ten. The V gene is TRBV5-1, the J gene TRBJ2-3, with D maybe TRBD1 (5 bases). Germline V gene lookup returns CDR1 SGHRS and CDR2 YFSETQ. CDR3 length: 14 amino acids. V was shortened by 4 bases and J by 6 bases, with 15 bases between the two germline ends. The CDR3 sequence: CASSQDLGADTQYF. The CDR3 nucleotides are TGCGCCAGCAGCCAGGACCTAGGGGCGGATACGCAGTATTTT.

The rearrangement links TRBV6-5 to TRBJ2-7, with 7 bases that match TRBD1. The germline gives CDR1 MNHEY, CDR2 SVGAGI. The ends lost 4 bases at V and 0 bases at J; junction bases unmatched: 3. The CDR3 runs to 14 residues. CDR3 sequence (DNA): TGTGCCAGCAGTTTTGGGGACAGCTCCTACGAGCAGTACTTC. Translating gives CASSFGDSSYEQYF.

The V call is TRBV4-2, the J call TRBJ1-6, with D perhaps matching TRBD1 (6 bases). The CDR3 contains 15 residues. Trimming shortened V by 4 bases and J by 10 bases, and 17 bases separated the two germline ends. The germline V gene has CDR1 LGHNA and CDR2 YNFKEQ. CDR3 sequence reads: CASSPGGAAGSPLHF. The CDR3 bases are TGTGCCAGCAGCCCTGGGGGGGCGGCCGGCTCACCCCTCCACTTT.

The chain joins TRBV27 to TRBJ2-6; TRBD1 might be the D (6 bases). Trimming stripped 5 bases from V and 0 bases from J, with 11 bases between. Per the germline V gene, CDR1 is MNHEY and CDR2 is SMNVEV (reference sequence). The CDR3 is 16 amino acids. For the CDR3, the DNA is TGTGCCAGCAGTGCAGGGGATAGCTCTGGGGCCAACGTCCTGACTTTC. Translating gives CASSAGDSSGANVLTF.

As concerns this clone: This same CDR3 is encoded by further DNA sequences in the sample. The rearrangement uses TRBV7-9 and TRBJ2-2; D is ambiguous. In germline, CDR1 is SEHNR, CDR2 FQNEAQ (reference sequence). Trimming left V 5 bases short and J 3 bases short, with 4 bases between. This CDR3 is 12 amino acids long. CDR3 coding DNA: TGTGCCAGCAGCCGGGACACCGGGGAGCTGTTTTTT. This encodes CASSRDTGELFF.

This chain uses TRBV4-2 with TRBJ2-3; no definite D call. The CDR3 contains 14 residues. Germline V gene data show CDR1 as LGHNA and CDR2 as YNFKEQ. The V gene lost 4 bases and the J gene lost 4 bases, with 12 bases spanning the gap. CDR3 coding DNA: TGTGCCAGCAGCCCTGTCACCGGTTCAGATACGCAGTATTTT. This gives the protein CASSPVTGSDTQYF.

V gene TRBV5-1 combines with J gene TRBJ2-5; D possibly corresponds to TRBD2 (6 bases). This CDR3 contains 14 residues. Germline-derived CDR1 and CDR2 are SGHRS and YFSETQ. The V and J ends lost 4 bases and 4 bases respectively, with 14 bases between them. The CDR3 region is CASSNGTAGETQYF. The CDR3 nucleotides are TGCGCCAGCAGCAACGGGACTGCTGGAGAGACCCAGTACTTC.

V and J are TRBV7-9 and TRBJ2-7; 7 bases agree with TRBD2. The germline gives CDR1 SEHNR, CDR2 FQNEAQ (reference sequence). The CDR3 has 13 amino acids. J gave up 7 bases and V 8 bases, and 11 bases lay outside the gene matches. The CDR3 protein is CASSERGSGEQYF. CDR3 DNA sequence: TGTGCCAGCTCGGAGCGGGGAAGTGGTGAGCAGTACTTC.

The chain combines TRBV5-1 with TRBJ1-3, with D tentatively TRBD1 (6 bases). CDR1 is SGHRS, CDR2 YFSETQ, per germline. The germline V and J ends were trimmed by 2 bases and 5 bases, with 14 bases remaining between them. CDR3 length: 15 amino acids. The CDR3 DNA reads as TGCGCCAGCAGCTTCGGACAGAGTGAGAGAAACACCATATATTTT. Translating it yields CASSFGQSERNTIYF.

The rearrangement uses TRBV27 and TRBJ2-1, with 8 nucleotides matching TRBD1. The germline gives CDR1 MNHEY, CDR2 SMNVEV (reference sequence). This CDR3 contains 14 residues. Trimming removed 5 bases from V and 6 bases from J; junction bases left unmatched: 6. This CDR3 reads CASSPATGVNEQFF. The CDR3 DNA is TGTGCCAGCAGTCCAGCGACAGGGGTCAATGAGCAGTTCTTC.

V usage is TRBV12-5 and J usage is TRBJ2-5, with D tentatively TRBD2 (6 bases). Trimming stripped 5 bases from V and 2 bases from J, with 12 bases between. The CDR3 is 14 residues long. Looked up from germline, CDR1 is LGHNT and CDR2 is FRNRAP. The CDR3 bases are TGTGCTAGTGGTATCGGGACTTCACAAGAGACCCAGTACTTC. Protein sequence: CASGIGTSQETQYF.

The chain couples TRBV7-9 to TRBJ1-3; 7 nucleotides agree with TRBD1. The V and J ends lost 5 bases and 1 base, in that order; junction bases with no gene match: 8. CDR1 is SEHNR and CDR2 is FQNEAQ in the germline V gene (reference sequence). This CDR3 contains 16 residues. The DNA of the CDR3 is TGTGCCAGCAGCAGACCCAGGGGGAGTTCTGGAAACACCATATATTTT. It codes for CASSRPRGSSGNTIYF.

The chain joins TRBV10-3 to TRBJ2-6; TRBD2 is a possible D gene (6 bases). Trimming removed 5 bases from V and 2 bases from J, with 10 bases in between. Germline loops: CDR1 ENHRY, CDR2 SYGVKD. The CDR3 consists of 15 residues. The DNA of the CDR3 is TGTGCCATCAGTATGACGGGGGCTGGGGCCAACGTCCTGACTTTC. Protein: CAISMTGAGANVLTF.

V and J are TRBV7-9 and TRBJ2-1; 10 nucleotides agree with TRBD1. Germline V lookup: CDR1 SEHNR, CDR2 FQNEAQ (reference sequence). The ends lost 4 bases at V and 6 bases at J; junction bases unmatched: 6. The CDR3 consists of 15 residues. The CDR3 here is CASSSVTGGVNEQFF. The DNA for the CDR3 is TGTGCCAGCAGCTCCGTGACAGGGGGCGTCAATGAGCAGTTCTTC.

V gene TRBV2 combines with J gene TRBJ2-3, with 7 bases matching TRBD2. The CDR3 has 17 residues. Germline V gene data show CDR1 as SNHLY and CDR2 as FYNNEI. The junction had 20 bases not matched to a gene; V was cut back by 4 bases and J by 10 bases. CDR3 coding DNA: TGTGCCAGCAGTGGCAGATCTGACGAAGCGGGGCCAATGTCGCAGTATTTT. Translation gives CASSGRSDEAGPMSQYF.

This clone was seen a single time. The rearrangement links TRBV29-1 to TRBJ2-7, with TRBD2 as a possible D gene (5 bases). This CDR3 has 14 residues. Germline CDR1 and CDR2: SQVTM and ANQGSEA. Deletions cut 1 base from V and 4 bases from J, with 14 bases between. CDR3 sequence reads: CSVEGERRGYEQYF. CDR3 in DNA: TGCAGCGTTGAAGGGGAGCGTCGTGGATACGAGCAGTACTTC.

This clone occurred once. The chain joins TRBV5-6 to TRBJ2-5; 8 bases fit TRBD1. The CDR3 is made up of 13 amino acids. Germline assignment: CDR1 SGHDT and CDR2 YYEEEE. With V trimmed by 3 bases and J by 11 bases, 9 bases remained unmatched. The CDR3 protein is CASSWGGQGGQYF. Written as DNA, the CDR3 is TGTGCCAGCAGCTGGGGTGGACAGGGCGGGCAGTACTTC.